What follows are 16 T cell receptor beta chains derived from one specimen sequenced in a study of shared clonotypes between healthy human individuals. Here immunoSEQ multiplex PCR was the method, and the copy in TCRdb shows in-frame clones only, minus some. The data contain some 2,500,000 clones, approximately 93% of them singletons. Source material: naive CD4+ T cells from PBMCs. Indicated subset: CD45RA+ positively selected. The receptors shown here come from a young man in good health. Some clones in this sample may be carry-over from other donors' samples.

This clone appeared a single time. This sequence joins TRBV2 and TRBJ2-3; perhaps TRBD2 as D (5 bases). CDR1 is SNHLY, CDR2 FYNNEI, per germline. The CDR3 is 13 residues long. V was trimmed by 5 bases and J by 6 bases, leaving 12 bases between them. CDR3 protein: CASSPNGIDTQYF. CDR3 nucleotide sequence: TGTGCCAGCAGTCCTAACGGGATTGATACGCAGTATTTT.

As to this clone: The DNA is left out, because the CDR3 cannot be placed on it with certainty; the CDR3 is given as TCRdb lists it. The rearrangement joins TRBV7-3 to TRBJ2-5; the tabulated D call, TRBD2, remains unverified against the DNA. The CDR3 is 15 residues long, counting both termini. Germline CDR1 is SGHTA and CDR2 is FQGTGA. This CDR3 is CASSFGSGGQETQYF.

This clone was counted a single time. DNA for the CDR3: TGTGCCAGCAGCTTAGTTTCCGGGGATTACAGTCCTGAGCAGTTCTTC. Translating gives CASSLVSGDYSPEQFF. V gene TRBV11-3 combines with J gene TRBJ2-1; weak D call: TRBD2 (5 bases). CDR3 length equals 16 residues. CDR1 and CDR2 (germline): SGHNT, YENEEA. Between the trimmed V and J ends, which lost 1 base and 9 bases, there was a span of 19 bases.

This chain connects TRBV6-9 to TRBJ2-1; the match to TRBD2 covers 10 bases. The germline CDR1 and CDR2 sequences are MNHGY and SVAAGI. CDR3 length: 15 amino acids. After removal of 5 bases from V and 5 bases from J, the junction contained 6 bases not matched to a gene. The CDR3 region has the DNA TGTGCCAGCAGTAAGCGGGAGGGCCCTCACAATGAGCAGTTCTTC. Translated, it gives CASSKREGPHNEQFF.

This chain joins TRBV2 and TRBJ2-7, with D possibly being TRBD1 or TRBD2 (5 bases each). The CDR3 length is 13 residues. Germline CDR1 is SNHLY and CDR2 is FYNNEI. V was trimmed by 10 bases and J by 6 bases, leaving 19 bases between them. The chain's CDR3 is CATSRGPASEQYF. The CDR3 DNA is TGTGCCACTTCGAGGGGCCCCGCCAGCGAGCAGTACTTC.

This clone was found once. J is TRBJ1-1 and V is TRBV6-1; the D is unclear. The CDR3 sequence is 15 residues long. Deletions cut 1 base from V and 1 base from J, with 10 bases between. Per the germline V gene, CDR1 is MNHNS and CDR2 is SASEGT. The DNA of the CDR3 is TGTGCCAGCAGTGAAGGCTGGACTGGGAACACTGAAGCTTTCTTT. This codes for CASSEGWTGNTEAFF.

The chain is built from TRBV7-2 and TRBJ2-7, with TRBD2 as a possible D gene (6 bases). The V end was cut by 1 base, the J end by 4 bases, with 11 bases between. This CDR3 contains 14 residues. The germline gives CDR1 SGHTA, CDR2 FQGNSA. In DNA form, the CDR3 reads TGTGCCAGCAGCTTAGGACCAGGGAGGTACGAGCAGTACTTC. It encodes CASSLGPGRYEQYF.

The gene calls are TRBV10-3 and TRBJ2-7, with a possible D match to TRBD2 (6 bases). This CDR3 has 16 amino acids. V was trimmed by 3 bases and J by 3 bases, leaving 18 bases between them. Germline loops: CDR1 ENHRY, CDR2 SYGVKD. This chain's CDR3 is CAISDYSGTGVYEQYF. In DNA, the CDR3 is TGTGCCATCAGTGACTACTCCGGGACGGGAGTCTACGAGCAGTACTTC.

The rearrangement joins TRBV7-3 to TRBJ1-1; the D gene is possibly TRBD1 (6 bases). Between the trimmed V and J ends, which lost 4 bases and 5 bases, there was a span of 14 bases. This CDR3 region has 14 residues. Germline values: CDR1 SGHTA, CDR2 FQGTGA. CDR3 region: CASSYGGRETEAFF. The CDR3 region has the DNA TGTGCCAGCAGCTACGGGGGGCGAGAAACTGAAGCTTTCTTT.

The V gene is TRBV7-7, the J gene TRBJ2-1; 11 bases fit TRBD2. Germline CDR1 is SSHAT and CDR2 is FNYEAQ (reference sequence). J was trimmed by 5 bases and V by 5 bases; bases with no gene match: 8. The CDR3 sequence is 16 residues long. CDR3 nucleotides: TGTGCCAGCAGCCCCTTAGCGGGAGGGCCAAACAATGAGCAGTTCTTC. It specifies CASSPLAGGPNNEQFF.

The CDR3 bases are TGTGCCAGCTCACCCATAGGGACGGGATTCACAGATACGCAGTATTTT. Amino acids: CASSPIGTGFTDTQYF. The V and J genes are TRBV18 and TRBJ2-3; D may correspond to TRBD1 or TRBD2 (5 bases each). The CDR3 spans 16 residues. Germline V gene sequence: CDR1 KGHSH, CDR2 LQKENI. V shed 3 bases and J shed 2 bases, with 15 bases lying between them.

This clone was counted once. Other DNA sequences in the same sample also yield this CDR3. The chain is built from TRBV5-1 and TRBJ2-3; D is ambiguous. V lost 4 bases and J 0 bases, leaving 9 bases between the germline ends. Germline-derived CDR1 and CDR2 are SGHRS and YFSETQ. The CDR3 sequence is 14 residues long. CDR3 sequence reads: CASSLDGSTDTQYF. Written as DNA, the CDR3 is TGCGCCAGCAGCCTGGACGGAAGCACAGATACGCAGTATTTT.

V and J are TRBV27 and TRBJ2-3; unclear D gene. V was cut by 6 bases and J by 1 base, with 14 bases left in between. Per germline, CDR1 MNHEY and CDR2 SMNVEV (reference sequence). The CDR3 spans 15 residues. CDR3 region: CASRGLGSGTDTQYF. The CDR3 DNA is TGTGCCAGCAGGGGTTTGGGCTCTGGCACAGATACGCAGTATTTT.

V and J are TRBV14 and TRBJ1-5, with D uncertain. This CDR3 contains 13 residues. Germline CDR1 and CDR2: SGHDN and FVKESK. Deletions cut 1 base from V and 4 bases from J, with 5 bases between. Here the CDR3 reads CASSQGLNQPQHF. In DNA, the CDR3 is TGTGCCAGCAGCCAAGGGTTGAATCAGCCCCAGCATTTT.

The genes are TRBV30 and TRBJ2-5; D is uncertain. This CDR3 has 14 amino acids. Germline CDR1 reads GTSNPN; CDR2 reads SVGIG (reference sequence). V was shortened by 4 bases and J by 5 bases, with 17 bases between the two germline ends. This chain's CDR3 is CAWTRAPYRETQYF. CDR3 DNA sequence: TGTGCCTGGACGAGAGCCCCTTACCGGGAGACCCAGTACTTC.

The chain is built from TRBV5-5 and TRBJ2-7; 8 bases agree with TRBD1. The J segment lost 6 bases and the V segment lost 5 bases, leaving 13 bases of the junction unmatched. CDR3 length: 15 residues. Germline values: CDR1 SGHKS, CDR2 YYEKEE (reference sequence). The CDR3 region has the DNA TGTGCCAGCAGTTCTAGGGGACAAACAGGGGGCGAGCAGTACTTC. This codes for CASSSRGQTGGEQYF.